Sequencing of this T cell receptor (beta chain) was carried out in a study of blood T cell repertoires in COVID-19. Whole-study context: Acute and convalescent COVID-19 specimens originated in the United States, Italy and Spain. T cells, B-cell-depleted T cells, or PBMCs supplied cDNA or gDNA.

In the authors' workflow: Amplification of reference gene primers was used by the study to estimate nucleated cell counts. Clones were sequenced by immunoSEQ multiplex PCR, and TCRdb holds only the in-frame ones, with some missing. D and trimming come from the DNA, and the V and J calls and clone size come from that table. The table has under 250,000 clones, about 88% seen once. The CDR3 totals 17 residues. Germline assignment: CDR1 SGHVS and CDR2 FQNEAQ. The V gene lost 0 bases and the J gene lost 2 bases, with 11 bases spanning the gap. The chain recombines TRBV7-8 with TRBJ1-6; tentative D call: TRBD1 (5 bases). Sequenced sample: peripheral blood. The sequence derives from a woman in her 40s with acute or convalescent COVID-19. The CDR3 reads CASSLAGLGTYNSPLHF. As DNA, the CDR3 is TGTGCCAGCAGCTTAGCGGGGCTAGGAACCTATAATTCACCCCTCCACTTT. Full variable domain (remainder filled in from reference TRBV7-8 and TRBJ1-6): GAGVSQSPRYKVAKRGQDVALRCDPISGHVSLFWYQQALGQGPEFLTYFQNEAQLDKSGLPSDRFFAERPEGSVSTLKIQRTQQEDSAVYLCASSLAGLGTYNSPLHFGNGTRLTVT.